This T cell receptor beta chain appears in the sequencing data of a study of neoadjuvant anti-PD-1 for oral cavity cancer. Study results and caveats: Treg/Th17 ratio rose with pretreatment blood and fell with post-treatment tumor TCRbeta clonality. With three patients per group, TCR findings need larger cohorts.

This table comes from immunoSEQ multiplex PCR, and its TCRdb copy is limited to in-frame clones, with some not included. The sample records 80,000 to 95,000 clones, roughly four fifths being singletons. Germline CDR1 and CDR2: MNHNS and SASEGT. CDR3 length equals 14 residues. The V end was cut by 7 bases, the J end by 4 bases, with 14 bases between. Patients had newly diagnosed, untreated stage II-IVA oral cavity squamous cell carcinoma. On this clone: Its antigen is not identified.

The chain links TRBV6-1 to TRBJ2-4, with D perhaps TRBD2 (8 bases). The material was PBMCs, obtained before nivolumab (anti-PD-1) treatment. The TCR sequence derives from a person aged 35-79 years with oral cavity squamous cell carcinoma. CDR3 in DNA: TGTGCCAGCAATAGCGGGACAGCTAAAAACATTCAGTACTTC. It encodes CASNSGTAKNIQYF.